This entry lists 7 T cell receptor beta chains sequenced from one sample in a study of CXCR3-negative and CXCR3-positive naive CD8 T cells. Study results and caveats: Naive CXCR3-positive cells had TRB CDR3s more hydrophobic than those of CXCR3-negative naive cells.

It was by 5' RACE with UMI labels that the TRB cDNA libraries were prepared. TCRdb reworked the 5' RACE reads into one entry per CDR3 protein, no DNA. The specimen's table records around 120,000 distinct CDR3 sequences. These TCRs are of unknown antigen specificity. Sequencing was carried out using naive CXCR3+ CD8+ T cells from blood. Regarding subset: CD45RO-CCR7+CD27+CD95- naive CD8+ T cells expressing CXCR3 (TNR3+). These receptors were collected from a human donor in good health. Some clones in this sample may be carry-over from other donors' samples.

The genes are TRBV11-2 and TRBJ2-5; TCRdb proposes TRBD2, but this gene call is untestable without DNA. Germline values: CDR1 SGHAT, CDR2 FQNNGV. The CDR3 spans 18 residues. CDR3 residues: CASSPRLAGGPGEETQYF.

This chain links TRBV29-1 with TRBJ1-2; the TCRdb D gene call, TRBD1, has no DNA to confirm it. Germline V gene data show CDR1 as SQVTM and CDR2 as ANQGSEA. The CDR3 has 13 amino acids. The CDR3 reads CSVVEDRGVGYTF.

This chain joins TRBV23-1 and TRBJ1-1; TCRdb reports TRBD1, a call that lacks DNA to check it against. TRBV23-1 is sorted into the ORF group, with uncertain function. The CDR3 sequence is 17 residues long. This chain's CDR3 is CASSQLKRGPEKTEAFF.

The chain couples TRBV28 to TRBJ1-3. The length of the CDR3 is 15 residues. CDR1 and CDR2 from the germline V gene are MDHEN and SYDVKM. The CDR3 sequence is CASSFDVISGNTIYF.

The chain has TRBV27 and TRBJ1-1; TCRdb selects TRBD1, and the lack of DNA leaves this call unchecked. The germline V gene encodes CDR1 MNHEY and CDR2 SMNVEV (reference sequence). The CDR3 is 16 residues long. CDR3 residues: CASSLSIDRVDTEAFF.

The chain joins TRBV28 to TRBJ2-7. Germline V gene sequence: CDR1 MDHEN, CDR2 SYDVKM. The CDR3 extends over 13 amino acids. The CDR3 sequence is CASSEESSYEQYF. The full variable domain, its missing parts supplied by reference TRBV28 and TRBJ2-7, is DVKVTQSSRYLVKRTGEKVFLECVQDMDHENMFWYRQDPGLGLRLIYFSYDVKMKEKGDIPEGYSVSREKKERFSLILESASTNQTSMYLCASSEESSYEQYFGPGTRLTVT.

V gene TRBV7-9 combines with J gene TRBJ1-2; the D call of TRBD1 rests on TCRdb alone, since no DNA is present to check it. CDR1 and CDR2 from the germline V gene are SEHNR and FQNEAQ (reference sequence). The CDR3 runs to 15 residues. The CDR3 is CASSLDAGQDYGYTF.